Below are 3 T cell receptor beta chains sequenced from a single sample in a study of regulatory T cells in long-lasting Graves disease. As for time point: persistent/refractory GD, antithyroid drugs over 5 years with positive TRAb. From PBMCs, RNA was extracted and then used to make the TCR library. CDR3-region Arm-PCR and iRepertoire HTBI primers produced the TCR beta libraries. In TCRdb, the multiplex PCR reads were re-called with MiXCR into one record per CDR3 protein. The data contain around 460,000 distinct CDR3 sequences, roughly 21% of them singletons. Sequences were derived from peripheral blood mononuclear cells (PBMCs), sampled when the disease was refractory, from a patient treated with antithyroid drugs. These receptors were taken from a female donor with Graves disease.

This clonotype has a count of ten or more. The chain recombines TRBV11-2 with TRBJ1-1; 7 bases align to TRBD1. CDR1 and CDR2 (germline): SGHAT, FQNNGV. Trimming took 5 bases from V and 1 from J; bases not matched to a gene: 7. This CDR3 has 15 residues. DNA of the CDR3: TGTGCCAGCAGCCGCCTACAGGGGAAGAACACTGAAGCTTTCTTT. As protein: CASSRLQGKNTEAFF. Looking up the rest from reference TRBV11-2 and TRBJ1-1 gives the full variable domain: EAGVAQSPRYKIIEKRQSVAFWCNPISGHATLYWYQQILGQGPKLLIQFQNNGVVDDSQLPKDRFSAERLKGVDSTLKIQPAKLEDSAVYLCASSRLQGKNTEAFFGQGTRLTVV.

V and J are TRBV10-3 and TRBJ2-7; TRBD1 matches at 9 bases. Germline assignment: CDR1 ENHRY and CDR2 SYGVKD. The ends lost 0 bases at V and 2 bases at J; junction bases unmatched: 5. CDR3 length: 16 amino acids. CDR3 bases: TGTGCCATCAGTGAGTCAGGGGGGACAGGGACCTACGAGCAGTACTTC. This sequence encodes CAISESGGTGTYEQYF.

This clonotype showed up many times. CDR3 nucleotide sequence: TGTGCCAGCAGTTACCGGGACAGACCAAACTATGGCTACACCTTC. Protein product: CASSYRDRPNYGYTF. V and J are TRBV28 and TRBJ1-2; TRBD1 aligns across 7 bases. This CDR3 has 15 amino acids. Germline V gives CDR1 MDHEN, CDR2 SYDVKM. J was trimmed by 2 bases and V by 4 bases; bases with no gene match: 7.